Each of the 13 T cell receptor beta chains below was sequenced from the same sample in a study of blood T cell repertoires in COVID-19. Libraries were prepared by immunoSEQ multiplex PCR; TCRdb keeps only in-frame clonotypes and omits some of them. The table has approximately 290,000 clones, about 85% seen once. Input material: peripheral blood. The receptors were gathered from a human donor with COVID-19, enrolled during active disease. The donor label of this sample is uncertain.

The chain combines TRBV6-5 with TRBJ1-2; a possible D gene is TRBD1 (6 bases). The CDR3 loop spans 13 amino acids. Per germline, CDR1 MNHEY and CDR2 SVGAGI. V was pared by 7 bases and J by 7 bases, with 16 bases between. This CDR3 is CASTLAGDGGYTF. CDR3 nucleotide sequence: TGTGCCAGCACCCTCGCAGGGGATGGTGGCTACACCTTC.

V usage is TRBV28 and J usage is TRBJ1-2; the D gene is possibly TRBD1 (6 bases). The CDR3 length is 16 residues. Germline-derived CDR1 and CDR2 are MDHEN and SYDVKM. The ends were cut back, 1 base at V and 6 bases at J, with 18 bases in the middle. The CDR3 DNA reads TGTGCCAGCAGTTTATCCATACAGGGTAACCAGAATGGCTACACCTTC. This encodes CASSLSIQGNQNGYTF.

The CDR3 bases are TGCGCCAGCAGCCCTCCGGTGGGCAGGGGAGACACTGAAGCTTTCTTT. It is translated as CASSPPVGRGDTEAFF. The rearrangement links TRBV4-1 to TRBJ1-1; D is possibly TRBD1 (6 bases). Deletions cut 4 bases from V and 3 bases from J, with 18 bases between. The CDR3 contains 16 residues. Per the germline V gene, CDR1 is MGHRA and CDR2 is YSYEKL.

The gene calls are TRBV9 and TRBJ1-4; 10 bases fit TRBD1. CDR1 is SGDLS, CDR2 YYNGEE, per germline. Germline trimming cut 2 bases from V and 5 bases from J; bases unmatched to any gene: 3. This CDR3 has 15 residues. CDR3 coding DNA: TGTGCCAGCAGCGTTAGGACAGGGGGAAATGAAAAACTGTTTTTT. Amino acids: CASSVRTGGNEKLFF.

The gene calls are TRBV12-5 and TRBJ1-1; no clear D. The ends were cut back, 5 bases at V and 2 bases at J, with 9 bases in the middle. CDR1 is LGHNT and CDR2 is FRNRAP in the germline V gene. The CDR3 extends over 13 amino acids. CDR3 sequence (DNA): TGTGCTAGTGGTCGGGAGGTAAACACTGAAGCTTTCTTT. Translated, it gives CASGREVNTEAFF.

The chain joins TRBV19 to TRBJ2-7; tentative D call: TRBD2 (7 bases). The germline gives CDR1 LNHDA, CDR2 SQIVND (reference sequence). This CDR3 region has 16 residues. V was clipped by 4 bases and J by 2 bases, with 18 bases between them. The CDR3 loop reads CASSTGGYREPYEQYF. For the CDR3, the DNA is TGTGCCAGTAGTACGGGGGGATACAGGGAACCCTACGAGCAGTACTTC. The whole variable domain, filled in from reference TRBV19 and TRBJ2-7, reads DGGITQSPKYLFRKEGQNVTLSCEQNLNHDAMYWYRQDPGQGLRLIYYSQIVNDFQKGDIAEGYSVSREKKESFPLTVTSAQKNPTAFYLCASSTGGYREPYEQYFGPGTRLTVT.

This clone has just one count. The chain links TRBV10-3 to TRBJ2-5, with D tentatively TRBD1 (6 bases). The CDR3 sequence is 17 residues long. Germline V lookup: CDR1 ENHRY, CDR2 SYGVKD. The V gene lost 4 bases and the J gene lost 5 bases, with 23 bases spanning the gap. The CDR3 spells CAISGGVGQNQGETQYF. DNA of the CDR3: TGTGCCATCAGTGGGGGTGTTGGACAGAACCAAGGGGAGACCCAGTACTTC.

DNA for the CDR3: TGTGCCAGCAGCTCCCGGACAGGGACAACCTACGAGCAGTACTTC. This sequence encodes CASSSRTGTTYEQYF. The rearrangement joins TRBV7-9 to TRBJ2-7; 8 bases are shared with TRBD1. The germline V gene has CDR1 SEHNR and CDR2 FQNEAQ (reference sequence). V shed 4 bases and J 2 bases; nucleotides not matched to a gene: 7. CDR3 length: 15 amino acids.

This chain joins TRBV25-1 and TRBJ1-2, with 7 bases identical to TRBD1. With V trimmed by 5 bases and J by 4 bases, 10 bases remained unmatched. The germline gives CDR1 MGHDK, CDR2 SYGVNS. This CDR3 is built from 15 residues. The DNA for the CDR3 is TGTGCCAGCAGTCCTTCGGGGACAGCTACCTATGGCTACACCTTC. Translating it yields CASSPSGTATYGYTF.

The chain joins TRBV18 to TRBJ2-7; the D gene is possibly TRBD1 (5 bases). V dropped 3 bases and J dropped 3 bases, with 12 bases sitting between them. The V gene's germline CDR1 is KGHSH and CDR2 LQKENI. The CDR3 contains 14 residues. The CDR3 DNA reads TGTGCCAGCTCACCGGACACAGGTAGCTACGAGCAGTACTTC. It translates to CASSPDTGSYEQYF.

This chain joins TRBV19 and TRBJ1-1; D is ambiguous. Germline V gene sequence: CDR1 LNHDA, CDR2 SQIVND (reference sequence). V shed 0 bases and J shed 0 bases, with 8 bases lying between them. There are 15 residues in the CDR3. CDR3 nucleotides: TGTGCCAGTAGTATAGATGAACACCTGAACACTGAAGCTTTCTTT. Translation gives CASSIDEHLNTEAFF.

The chain employs TRBV27 and TRBJ1-1; D may be TRBD1 (5 bases). Between the trimmed V and J ends, which lost 5 bases and 7 bases, there was a span of 14 bases. Per germline, CDR1 MNHEY and CDR2 SMNVEV (reference sequence). This CDR3 has 13 residues. The CDR3 sequence: CASSPTAPIEAFF. CDR3 nucleotides: TGTGCCAGCAGTCCGACAGCCCCAATTGAAGCTTTCTTT.

Here the CDR3 DNA reads TGTGCCAGCAGCCCCCGACTCGGTATGAACACTGAAGCTTTCTTT. As protein: CASSPRLGMNTEAFF. The chain joins TRBV28 to TRBJ1-1; D is unresolved. This CDR3 has 15 residues. The germline V and J ends were trimmed by 6 bases and 0 bases, with 14 bases remaining between them. The germline V gene encodes CDR1 MDHEN and CDR2 SYDVKM. Variable domain in full (rest from reference TRBV28 and TRBJ1-1): DVKVTQSSRYLVKRTGEKVFLECVQDMDHENMFWYRQDPGLGLRLIYFSYDVKMKEKGDIPEGYSVSREKKERFSLILESASTNQTSMYLCASSPRLGMNTEAFFGQGTRLTVV.